This record looks at one T cell receptor beta chain sequence and its context. Clones were sequenced by immunoSEQ multiplex PCR, and TCRdb holds only the in-frame ones, with some missing. Counted here are some 170,000 clones, roughly 90% occurring once; the ten biggest clones make up roughly 4%. These data belong to a study of T cell responses to AZD1222 COVID-19 vaccine. This CDR3 has 14 amino acids. Germline V gene lookup returns CDR1 SEHNR and CDR2 FQNEAQ (reference sequence). Trimming cost V 3 bases and J 12 bases, with 17 bases left between them. Sequences were derived from peripheral blood, sampled 28 days after the second AZD1222 dose. The gene calls are TRBV7-9 and TRBJ1-4; possible D gene TRBD1, 6 bases. This sequence originates from an adult who received the AZD1222 COVID-19 vaccine. CDR3 in DNA: TGTGCCAGCAGCTTTCCGACAGGTCCTGCACAACTGTTTTTT. Amino acid sequence: CASSFPTGPAQLFF.